The clone carrying this TCR beta chain occurred many times. Its antigen is unidentified. Disease duration under 2 months; hyperthyroidism patients were aged 18 to 65. Diagnoses used clinical symptoms, serum thyroxine and TRAb, thyroid ultrasound and orbital computed tomography. The sample comes from a study of T cells in Graves' hyperthyroidism and ophthalmopathy. Whole-study findings and limits: Most thyroid clonotypes that were expanded above 0.001 also turned up in blood. Ophthalmopathy stood apart from stable hyperthyroidism in a 13 V-J model.

V lost 4 bases and J 1 base, leaving 13 bases between the germline ends. This CDR3 contains 15 residues. The V gene's germline CDR1 is MDHEN and CDR2 SYDVKM. RNA transcripts yielded amplified TCR beta CDR3 regions. TCR CDR3 underwent first-round RT-PCR with the HTBI primer set. TCRdb re-analysed the multiplex PCR reads in MiXCR, keeping a single row per CDR3 protein. The sample shows some 700,000 distinct CDR3 sequences, approximately 15% of them seen only once. Sequencing used blood. The clonotype comes from a man in his forties or fifties with Graves' hyperthyroidism. The chain combines TRBV28 with TRBJ1-1; D unresolved. CDR3 in DNA: TGTGCCAGCAGTTCACAACGGACGGGGAACACTGAAGCTTTCTTT. Amino acid sequence: CASSSQRTGNTEAFF.